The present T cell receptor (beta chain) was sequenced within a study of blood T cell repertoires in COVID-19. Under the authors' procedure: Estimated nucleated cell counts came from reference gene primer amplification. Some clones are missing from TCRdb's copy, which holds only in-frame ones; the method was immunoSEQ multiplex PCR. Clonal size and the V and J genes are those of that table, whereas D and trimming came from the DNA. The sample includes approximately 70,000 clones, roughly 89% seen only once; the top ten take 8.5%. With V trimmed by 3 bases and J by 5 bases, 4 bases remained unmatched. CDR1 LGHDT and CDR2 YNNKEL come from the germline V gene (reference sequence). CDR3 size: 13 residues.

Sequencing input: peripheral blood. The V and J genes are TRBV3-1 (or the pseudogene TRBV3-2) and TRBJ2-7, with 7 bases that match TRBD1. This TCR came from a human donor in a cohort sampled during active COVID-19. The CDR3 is CASSQRGPDEQYF. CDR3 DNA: TGTGCCAGCAGCCAGAGGGGGCCGGACGAGCAGTACTTC.